This passage covers 21 T cell receptor beta chains from one sample sequenced in a study of blood T cell repertoires in COVID-19. Some clones are missing from TCRdb's copy, which holds only in-frame ones; the method was immunoSEQ multiplex PCR. The sample shows about 70,000 clones, approximately 85% of them seen only once. The sequencing sample was made of peripheral blood. Receptor source: a woman aged 80 or over with active or convalescent COVID-19.

The chain links TRBV7-8 to TRBJ2-1; 9 bases line up with TRBD2. Germline-derived CDR1 and CDR2 are SGHVS and FQNEAQ. The CDR3 sequence is 16 residues long. Trimming removed 4 bases from V and 0 bases from J; junction bases left unmatched: 4. The CDR3 nucleotides are TGTGCCAGCAGCTCTCCTAGCGGGGTCTCCTACAATGAGCAGTTCTTC. It encodes CASSSPSGVSYNEQFF.

The CDR3 sequence is CAISTFGGREGAFF. For the CDR3, the DNA is TGTGCCATCAGTACCTTCGGGGGGCGGGAAGGAGCTTTCTTT. The chain has TRBV10-3 and TRBJ1-1, with D perhaps TRBD1 (6 bases). Trimming removed 5 bases at V and 10 bases at J, with 20 bases between. This CDR3 contains 14 residues. Germline CDR1 reads ENHRY; CDR2 reads SYGVKD.

The rearrangement links TRBV19 to TRBJ1-2, with 7 positions matching TRBD1. With 5 bases clipped from V and 4 bases from J, the junction kept 4 bases outside the gene matches. Germline V gene data show CDR1 as LNHDA and CDR2 as SQIVND (reference sequence). CDR3 length: 13 residues. CDR3 nucleotide sequence: TGTGCCAGTAGTGTACAGGGGTCCTATGGCTACACCTTC. Residues: CASSVQGSYGYTF.

This chain connects TRBV7-2 to TRBJ1-3; D call uncertain. V lost 3 bases and J 0 bases, leaving 9 bases between the germline ends. Per the germline V gene, CDR1 is SGHTA and CDR2 is FQGNSA. This CDR3 has 15 residues. The CDR3, as DNA: TGTGCCAGCAGCTTCACAGCAGGCTCTGGAAACACCATATATTTT. Amino acids: CASSFTAGSGNTIYF.

V is TRBV7-2 and J is TRBJ1-1; D not certain. V was clipped by 8 bases and J by 5 bases, with 9 bases between them. The CDR3 loop spans 11 amino acids. The germline CDR1 and CDR2 sequences are SGHTA and FQGNSA. The CDR3 region has the DNA TGTGCCAGCGGCGGGAAGACTGAAGCTTTCTTT. Translated: CASGGKTEAFF.

The chain has TRBV5-8 and TRBJ2-2, with no clear D. Trimming cost V 2 bases and J 6 bases, with 8 bases left between them. Germline loops: CDR1 SGHTS, CDR2 YDEGEE. CDR3 length: 13 amino acids. CDR3 nucleotides: TGTGCCAGCAGCTTCGTATATTCCGGGGAGCTGTTTTTT. This translates into CASSFVYSGELFF.

The chain couples TRBV9 to TRBJ1-3; 7 nucleotides line up with TRBD1. CDR1 SGDLS and CDR2 YYNGEE come from the germline V gene. V gave up 4 bases and J gave up 0 bases; unmatched junction bases: 1. The CDR3 extends over 14 amino acids. The CDR3 DNA sequence: TGTGCCAGCAGCCCAGGGGGCTCTGGAAACACCATATATTTT. As protein: CASSPGGSGNTIYF.

The rearrangement links TRBV19 to TRBJ1-1; maybe TRBD1 (5 bases). The CDR3 covers 11 residues. Trimming removed 8 bases at V and 7 bases at J, with 11 bases between. Germline V CDR1 and CDR2: LNHDA, SQIVND (reference sequence). The CDR3 coding sequence is TGTGCCAGTTCTGACGGGGGTGAAGCTTTCTTT. This encodes CASSDGGEAFF.

DNA for the CDR3: TGTGCCAGCAGCTTAGAGGGGGCGGAAATTAATGAAAAACTGTTTTTT. Translation: CASSLEGAEINEKLFF. The chain recombines TRBV5-5 with TRBJ1-4; 7 positions agree with TRBD1. This CDR3 has 16 residues. V lost 2 bases and J lost 4; bases outside the gene matches: 8. Per germline, CDR1 SGHKS and CDR2 YYEKEE (reference sequence).

This clone showed up just a few times. V and J are TRBV19 and TRBJ1-4; no clear D. Germline loops: CDR1 LNHDA, CDR2 SQIVND (reference sequence). The CDR3 is 15 residues long. V lost 3 bases and J 7 bases, leaving 15 bases between the germline ends. CDR3 sequence reads: CASSIGGGGFEKLFF. The CDR3 bases are TGTGCCAGTAGTATCGGAGGAGGAGGGTTTGAAAAACTGTTTTTT. Full variable domain (remainder filled in from reference TRBV19 and TRBJ1-4): DGGITQSPKYLFRKEGQNVTLSCEQNLNHDAMYWYRQDPGQGLRLIYYSQIVNDFQKGDIAEGYSVSREKKESFPLTVTSAQKNPTAFYLCASSIGGGGFEKLFFGSGTQLSVL.

The chain joins TRBV30 to TRBJ1-1; D uncertain. Germline loops: CDR1 GTSNPN, CDR2 SVGIG (reference sequence). Between the trimmed V and J ends, which lost 1 base and 5 bases, there was a span of 14 bases. The CDR3 sequence is 14 residues long. The CDR3 is CAWSASHLVTEAFF. The CDR3 nucleotides are TGTGCCTGGAGTGCAAGCCACCTCGTTACTGAAGCTTTCTTT.

This clone was found once. J is TRBJ2-3 and V is TRBV10-2; D might be TRBD2 (5 bases). Germline V gene lookup returns CDR1 WSHSY and CDR2 SAAADI. Between the trimmed V and J ends, which lost 0 bases and 1 base, there was a span of 11 bases. The CDR3 length is 16 residues. Here the CDR3 reads CASSESLGAGTDTQYF. Here the CDR3 DNA reads TGCGCCAGCAGTGAGTCCCTCGGAGCGGGCACAGATACGCAGTATTTT.

The chain employs TRBV4-1 and TRBJ1-3; D is uncertain. The V and J ends lost 3 bases and 3 bases respectively, with 9 bases between them. Germline V gene data show CDR1 as MGHRA and CDR2 as YSYEKL. This CDR3 has 14 residues. CDR3 sequence reads: CASSQHSNGNTIYF. CDR3 bases: TGCGCCAGCAGCCAGCACAGTAATGGAAACACCATATATTTT.

This chain connects TRBV2 to TRBJ1-5, with TRBD1 matching over 7 bases. V lost 8 bases and J lost 4; bases outside the gene matches: 8. There are 14 residues in the CDR3. The germline gives CDR1 SNHLY, CDR2 FYNNEI. CDR3 loop: CASREGQTNQPQHF. In DNA, the CDR3 is TGTGCCAGCCGGGAGGGACAGACAAATCAGCCCCAGCATTTT.

CDR3 nucleotides: TGTGCCAGCAGCTCACAGGGTGATGAGCAGTTCTTC. The encoded protein is CASSSQGDEQFF. The genes are TRBV7-2 and TRBJ2-1, with D perhaps matching TRBD1 (6 bases). The germline V gene encodes CDR1 SGHTA and CDR2 FQGNSA. V gave up 4 bases and J gave up 8 bases, with 9 bases separating them. This CDR3 is built from 12 residues.

The V gene is TRBV11-3, the J gene TRBJ2-5; 8 bases match TRBD2. The CDR3 contains 13 residues. Germline-derived CDR1 and CDR2 are SGHNT and YENEEA. With 5 bases clipped from V and 6 bases from J, the junction kept 5 bases outside the gene matches. DNA for the CDR3: TGTGCCAGCAGCCGCACGGGGGGGCAGACCCAGTACTTC. Translating it yields CASSRTGGQTQYF.

The CDR3 protein is CAWSGTGMNTEAFF. For the CDR3, the DNA is TGTGCCTGGAGTGGGACAGGTATGAACACTGAAGCTTTCTTT. The rearrangement links TRBV30 to TRBJ1-1; 7 bases line up with TRBD1. This CDR3 is built from 14 residues. After removal of 1 base from V and 0 bases from J, the junction contained 2 bases not matched to a gene. CDR1 and CDR2 from the germline V gene are GTSNPN and SVGIG (reference sequence).

The rearrangement joins TRBV5-1 to TRBJ1-2, with D tentatively TRBD1 (5 bases). Trimming removed 7 bases from V and 6 bases from J, with 16 bases in between. The CDR3 sequence is 13 residues long. Germline V gene data show CDR1 as SGHRS and CDR2 as YFSETQ. The DNA of the CDR3 is TGCGCCAGCTATAGGGCTGGAGGGGATGGCTACACCTTC. Translating gives CASYRAGGDGYTF.

The chain joins TRBV5-4 to TRBJ2-6; D might be TRBD1 (6 bases). CDR1 SGHNT and CDR2 YYREEE come from the germline V gene (reference sequence). CDR3 length: 16 amino acids. V lost 2 bases to trimming and J lost 0 bases, with 9 bases between them. This CDR3 is CASSFLGASGANVLTF. The CDR3 DNA follows: TGTGCCAGCAGCTTTTTGGGGGCCTCTGGGGCCAACGTCCTGACTTTC.

This sequence joins TRBV4-3 and TRBJ2-7; 12 nucleotides match TRBD2. V was clipped by 1 base and J by 5 bases; unmatched bases: 3. Germline loops: CDR1 LGHNA, CDR2 YSLEER. The CDR3 consists of 15 residues. The CDR3 nucleotides are TGCGCCAGCAGCCAAGGGACTAGCGGGACCGACGAGCAGTACTTC. Its protein product is CASSQGTSGTDEQYF.

The genes are TRBV7-2 and TRBJ2-6; maybe TRBD1 (7 bases). Trimming removed 6 bases at V and 9 bases at J, with 18 bases between. The CDR3 sequence is 15 residues long. Germline CDR1 SGHTA, CDR2 FQGNSA. In DNA form, the CDR3 reads TGTGCCAGCAGGGCCCCCAGGGGGGCCGTCAACGTCCTGACTTTC. This gives the protein CASRAPRGAVNVLTF. Combining the CDR3 with reference TRBV7-2 and TRBJ2-6 gives the whole variable domain GAGVSQSPSNKVTEKGKDVELRCDPISGHTALYWYRQSLGQGLEFLIYFQGNSAPDKSGLPSDRFSAERTGGSVSTLTIQRTQQEDSAVYLCASRAPRGAVNVLTFGAGSRLTVL.